These T cell receptor beta chains were read from a single sample in a study of chemoradiotherapy in HPV16-positive cancers. The data were produced by immunoSEQ multiplex PCR, yet TCRdb's version contains in-frame clones alone and is incomplete. This sample has about 32,000 clones, with roughly 88% found just once. Material: blood, obtained from a patient who underwent chemoradiotherapy. Receptor source: a human donor with HPV-associated anogenital cancer. CDR3s include the opening cysteine and the closing phenylalanine or tryptophan. Each record gives: V gene, J gene, D gene, clone size, CDR3 protein, CDR3 DNA. A D gene is named only where the DNA matches it firmly. Expanded clones are given a class, and other clones once, few, many or no size at all.

TRBV15	TRBJ2-7	-	-	CATSRDFQRSSRSSYEQYF	TGTGCCACCAGCAGAGATTTCCAGCGGTCAAGTCGGAGCTCCTACGAGCAGTACTTC
TRBV11-2	TRBJ1-5	-	-	CASSPRTGLNGYQPQHF	TGTGCCAGCAGCCCCCGGACGGGACTTAACGGGTATCAGCCCCAGCATTTT
TRBV28	TRBJ1-5	TRBD1	-	CAGQDRYSNQPQHF	TGTGCCGGACAGGACAGGTATAGCAATCAGCCCCAGCATTTT
TRBV7-9	TRBJ2-7	-	-	CASSYTTGTKNEQYF	TGTGCCAGCAGCTATACTACAGGGACGAAAAACGAGCAGTACTTC
TRBV7-2	TRBJ1-1	-	-	CASSLERVTEAFF	TGTGCCAGCAGCTTAGAGAGAGTTACGGAAGCTTTCTTT
TRBV5-4	TRBJ2-3	-	-	CASSLGGGGADTQYF	TGTGCCAGCAGCTTGGGCGGAGGGGGGGCAGATACGCAGTATTTT
TRBV5-4	TRBJ1-3	-	-	CASSLWGGNTIYF	TGTGCCAGCAGCTTGTGGGGTGGAAACACCATATATTTT
TRBV4-1	TRBJ1-4	-	-	CASSQVHLGGGPFTTNEKLFF	TGCGCCAGCAGCCAAGTTCATCTAGGGGGAGGACCTTTTACAACTAATGAAAAACTGTTTTTT
TRBV5-6	TRBJ2-5	TRBD1	-	CASSPRDRAFVSEATQYF	TGTGCCAGCAGCCCCCGGGACAGGGCCTTCGTTTCAGAAGCGACCCAGTACTTC
TRBV10-1	TRBJ2-1	-	once	CASSRRRASYNEQFF	TGCGCCAGCAGTCGTCGGCGGGCCTCCTACAATGAGCAGTTCTTC
TRBV19	TRBJ2-3	-	-	CASSQGYTDTQYF	TGTGCCAGTAGCCAAGGGTACACAGATACGCAGTATTTT
TRBV5-1	TRBJ2-3	TRBD1	-	CASSVRADRGADTQYF	TGCGCCAGCAGCGTGCGAGCGGACAGGGGAGCAGATACGCAGTATTTT
TRBV5-6	TRBJ2-5	-	-	CASSLLGSGETQYF	TGTGCCAGCAGCTTGCTGGGCAGTGGAGAGACCCAGTACTTC
TRBV28	TRBJ1-2	-	-	CASSVLFNYGYTF	TGTGCCAGCAGTGTTCTGTTTAACTATGGCTACACCTTC
TRBV4-1	TRBJ2-7	TRBD2	-	CASSPRQGEQLAGGFSYEQYF	TGCGCCAGCAGCCCCCGACAGGGGGAACAACTAGCGGGAGGATTCTCCTACGAGCAGTACTTC
TRBV5-1	TRBJ2-5	TRBD2	-	CASSSSRDYGTQYF	TGCGCCAGCAGCTCAAGCCGGGACTACGGGACCCAGTACTTC
TRBV11-2	TRBJ1-6	-	-	CASSLGSYTSNSPLHF	TGTGCCAGCAGCTTAGGTTCGTACACCAGCAATTCACCCCTCCACTTT
TRBV29-1	TRBJ1-1	-	-	CSVGDSNTEAFF	TGCAGCGTTGGGGACTCGAACACTGAAGCTTTCTTT
TRBV9	TRBJ2-5	-	-	CASNPAGAETQYF	TGTGCCAGCAACCCTGCGGGGGCTGAGACCCAGTACTTC
TRBV6-5	TRBJ1-5	-	-	CASSLRGNDQPQHF	TGTGCCAGCAGCTTGAGGGGGAACGATCAGCCCCAGCATTTT
TRBV27	TRBJ1-5	-	once	CASSLRQGRYSNQPQHF	TGTGCCAGCAGTTTAAGGCAGGGGCGATATAGCAATCAGCCCCAGCATTTT
TRBV5-6	TRBJ2-7	-	-	CASSHSSYEQYF	TGTGCCAGCAGCCACAGCTCCTACGAGCAGTACTTC
TRBV6-1	TRBJ1-5	-	-	CALGGVSNQPQHF	TGTGCCCTAGGGGGGGTTTCCAATCAGCCCCAGCATTTT
TRBV28	TRBJ1-2	-	-	CASSLRAWYGYTF	TGTGCCAGCAGTCTCCGGGCTTGGTATGGCTACACCTTC
TRBV5-5	TRBJ2-5	-	once	CASSTPRDPNKYF	TGTGCCAGCAGCACGCCCCGGGATCCCAATAAGTACTTC
TRBV5-6	TRBJ2-7	TRBD2	-	CASSRASGSLEQYF	TGTGCCAGCAGCCGAGCTAGCGGGAGTTTAGAGCAGTACTTC
TRBV28	TRBJ1-2	-	-	CASITSAGGGFGYGYTF	TGTGCCAGCATCACCTCAGCTGGGGGGGGATTCGGCTATGGCTACACCTTC
TRBV10-1	TRBJ1-5	-	few	CASSEFVGQPQHF	TGCGCCAGCAGTGAGTTTGTCGGTCAGCCCCAGCATTTT
TRBV10-3	TRBJ1-1	-	-	CAISARRVESTEAFF	TGTGCCATCAGTGCCCGTAGGGTTGAGAGCACTGAAGCTTTCTTT
TRBV7-2	TRBJ2-7	TRBD2	-	CASSSGRGYEQYF	TGTGCCAGCAGCTCCGGGAGGGGATACGAGCAGTACTTC
TRBV7-6	TRBJ2-1	-	-	CASSLLYRSYNEQFF	TGTGCCAGCAGCTTGTTGTACAGAAGCTACAATGAGCAGTTCTTC
TRBV20-1	TRBJ2-4	-	-	CSAGVSNIQYF	TGCAGTGCGGGGGTTTCAAACATTCAGTACTTC
TRBV14	TRBJ2-1	-	few	CASSQVGGDEQFF	TGTGCCAGCAGCCAAGTCGGGGGCGATGAGCAGTTCTTC
TRBV28	TRBJ1-4	TRBD1	-	CASSLSDRVEEKLFF	TGTGCCAGCAGTTTATCCGACAGGGTGGAAGAAAAACTGTTTTTT
TRBV18	TRBJ1-2	-	-	CASSLGIESNYGYTF	TGTGCCAGCTCACTAGGGATCGAATCTAACTATGGCTACACCTTC
TRBV6-5	TRBJ1-6	TRBD1	-	CASSWGQTNSPLHF	TGTGCCAGCAGTTGGGGACAGACTAATTCACCCCTCCACTTT
TRBV7-2	TRBJ2-1	TRBD2	-	CASSPNSGTGFEQFF	TGTGCCAGCAGCCCGAATAGCGGGACCGGGTTTGAGCAGTTCTTC
TRBV27	TRBJ2-7	TRBD2	-	CASRLAGGLREQYF	TGTGCCAGCAGGCTAGCGGGGGGGCTCCGGGAGCAGTACTTC
TRBV15	TRBJ2-7	-	-	CATSRDRASSYEQYF	TGTGCCACCAGCAGAGATCGGGCGAGCTCCTACGAGCAGTACTTC
TRBV28	TRBJ1-2	TRBD1	-	CASSQGAYNYGYTF	TGTGCCAGCAGTCAGGGGGCCTATAACTATGGCTACACCTTC
TRBV5-8	TRBJ1-1	-	-	CASSRPAGTEAFF	TGTGCCAGCAGCCGCCCCGCGGGCACTGAAGCTTTCTTT
TRBV18	TRBJ1-5	-	once	CASSPNQGNGQPQHF	TGTGCCAGCTCACCAAATCAGGGGAACGGTCAGCCCCAGCATTTT
TRBV10-3	TRBJ1-2	-	once	CAISETALYGYTF	TGTGCCATCAGTGAAACGGCTTTATATGGCTACACCTTC
TRBV5-4	TRBJ1-4	TRBD1	-	CASSSGTGYEKLFF	TGTGCCAGCAGCTCCGGGACAGGGTATGAAAAACTGTTTTTT
TRBV6-5	TRBJ1-5	-	-	CASSYEGGQPQHF	TGTGCCAGCAGTTACGAAGGAGGGCAGCCCCAGCATTTT
TRBV4-1	TRBJ2-2	TRBD1	-	CASSQVVRSQGVGGELFF	TGCGCCAGCAGCCAAGTCGTTCGGAGTCAGGGGGTAGGCGGGGAGCTGTTTTTT
TRBV29-1	TRBJ2-3	TRBD2	-	CSVLGTSGRRADTQYF	TGCAGCGTCCTGGGGACTAGCGGGAGAAGGGCAGATACGCAGTATTTT
TRBV12-5	TRBJ2-3	-	-	CASGLSDTQYF	TGTGCTAGTGGTTTGTCGGATACGCAGTATTTT
TRBV28	TRBJ1-2	TRBD1	-	CASSKTGNNYGYTF	TGTGCCAGCAGTAAGACAGGGAATAACTATGGCTACACCTTC
TRBV28	TRBJ1-1	-	-	CASSRPGYDDSAFF	TGTGCCAGCAGTCGCCCAGGGTATGACGATTCGGCTTTCTTT
TRBV28	TRBJ2-3	TRBD1	-	CASSSRGGGTDTQYF	TGTGCCAGCAGTTCGCGAGGGGGCGGAACAGATACGCAGTATTTT